This TCR beta chain was retrieved from a study of cytomegalovirus exposure and HLA in healthy donors. The study, taken as a whole, reports: The classifier reportedly diagnosed cytomegalovirus status with high specificity and sensitivity. Reportedly, fewer N-insertions than the approximately 700-donor mean appeared in an Asian-associated ancestry cluster in a later analysis.

Though probably carrying unrecorded immune exposures, donors were nominally healthy at sampling. The ends lost 1 base at V and 9 bases at J; junction bases unmatched: 3. This CDR3 contains 13 residues. Germline CDR1 is SGHTA and CDR2 is FQGNSA. Points on this clone: The antigen is undetermined.

The PCR made use of 60 Vbeta and 13 Jbeta primers. Profiled with immunoSEQ multiplex PCR; TCRdb holds only in-frame clones, not every one. The sample comprises more than 150,000 clones, 87% of which are singletons, and over 0.2% rests with the top ten. This sequence originates from a girl less than two years old in good health and CMV-seronegative. Specimen: PBMCs. This chain uses TRBV7-2 with TRBJ2-1, with TRBD2 matching 7 bases. The chain's CDR3 is CASSLVSGTEQFF. The CDR3 nucleotides are TGTGCCAGCAGCTTAGTAAGCGGGACTGAGCAGTTCTTC.